This T cell receptor beta chain derives from a study of T cell repertoires in cytomegalovirus infection. TCRdb recomputed calls from the reads with MiXCR, one row per CDR3 protein. In the table there are 490,000 or so distinct CDR3 sequences, roughly 12% of which are singletons. This clonotype was sampled from a human donor in good health (CMV status not recorded). Some clones in this sample may be carry-over from other donors' samples. The source material was PBMCs.

CDR3 bases: TGCGCCAGCAGCTTGGCGGTACCGAACGCAGATACGCAGTATTTT. This codes for CASSLAVPNADTQYF. V and J are TRBV5-1 and TRBJ2-3; D gene ambiguous. V gave up 0 bases and J gave up 4 bases, with 12 bases separating them. The CDR3 totals 15 residues. Germline V lookup: CDR1 SGHRS, CDR2 YFSETQ.